This TCR beta chain comes out of a study of shared clonotypes between healthy human individuals. Study observations and caveats: Generally, naive subsets came out with larger estimated richness than memory subsets.

Participating donors were healthy, HIV-negative adults free of recent acute infections or vaccinations. Concerning this clone itself: The target antigen is unknown.

The CDR3 sequence is 21 residues long. The germline gives CDR1 MGHRA, CDR2 YSYEKL. With 1 base clipped from V and 4 bases from J, the junction kept 20 bases outside the gene matches. Using immunoSEQ multiplex PCR, the repertoire was profiled, and TCRdb retains in-frame clones only, with some absent. Among 2,500,000 or so clones listed, 80% to 95% were seen once. The J gene is TRBJ2-2, the V gene TRBV4-1, with 8 bases identical to TRBD2. The TCR sequence derives from a young man in good health. Some clones in this sample may be carry-over from other donors' samples. The specimen was naive CD4+ T cells from PBMCs. Documented subset: CD45RA+ positively selected. CDR3 DNA: TGCGCCAGCAGCCAAGTCCCCCCGGGGGGGAAATTCCGAACCAGCACCGGGGAGCTGTTTTTT. It encodes CASSQVPPGGKFRTSTGELFF.